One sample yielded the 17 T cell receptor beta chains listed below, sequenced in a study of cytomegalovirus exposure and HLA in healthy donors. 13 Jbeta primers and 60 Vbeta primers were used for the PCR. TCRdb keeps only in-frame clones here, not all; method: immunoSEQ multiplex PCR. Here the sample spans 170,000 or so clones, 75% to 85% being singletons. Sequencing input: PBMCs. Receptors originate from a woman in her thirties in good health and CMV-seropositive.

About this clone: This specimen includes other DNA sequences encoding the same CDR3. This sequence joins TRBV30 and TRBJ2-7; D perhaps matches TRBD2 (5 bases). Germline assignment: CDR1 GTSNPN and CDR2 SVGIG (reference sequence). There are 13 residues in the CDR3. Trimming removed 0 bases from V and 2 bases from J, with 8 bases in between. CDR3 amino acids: CAWSVSGPYEQYF. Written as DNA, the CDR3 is TGTGCCTGGAGTGTAAGCGGACCCTACGAGCAGTACTTC.

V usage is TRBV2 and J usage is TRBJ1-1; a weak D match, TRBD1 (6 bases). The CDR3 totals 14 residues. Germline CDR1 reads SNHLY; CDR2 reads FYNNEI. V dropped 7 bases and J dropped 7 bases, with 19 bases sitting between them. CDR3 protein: CASNLGGLGNEAFF. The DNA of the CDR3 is TGTGCCAGCAATCTGGGGGGGCTGGGGAATGAAGCTTTCTTT.

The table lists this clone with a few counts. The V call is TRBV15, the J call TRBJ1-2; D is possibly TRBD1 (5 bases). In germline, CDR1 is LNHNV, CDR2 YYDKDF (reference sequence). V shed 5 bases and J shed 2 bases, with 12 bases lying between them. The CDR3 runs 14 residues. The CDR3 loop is CATSPGGGNYGYTF. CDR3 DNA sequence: TGTGCCACCAGCCCAGGTGGGGGGAACTATGGCTACACCTTC.

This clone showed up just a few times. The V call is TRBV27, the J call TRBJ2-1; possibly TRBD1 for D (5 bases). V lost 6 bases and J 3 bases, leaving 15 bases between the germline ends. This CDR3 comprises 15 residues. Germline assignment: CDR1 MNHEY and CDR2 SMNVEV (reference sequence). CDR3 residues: CASSTSLDSYNEQFF. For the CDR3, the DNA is TGTGCCAGCAGCACCTCCCTCGACAGCTACAATGAGCAGTTCTTC.

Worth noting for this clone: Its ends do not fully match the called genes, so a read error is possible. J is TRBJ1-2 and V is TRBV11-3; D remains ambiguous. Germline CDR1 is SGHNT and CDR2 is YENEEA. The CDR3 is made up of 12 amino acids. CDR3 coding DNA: TGTGCCAGCAGCTTAGGGGCCTATGGCTACATCTTC. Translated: CASSLGAYGYIF.

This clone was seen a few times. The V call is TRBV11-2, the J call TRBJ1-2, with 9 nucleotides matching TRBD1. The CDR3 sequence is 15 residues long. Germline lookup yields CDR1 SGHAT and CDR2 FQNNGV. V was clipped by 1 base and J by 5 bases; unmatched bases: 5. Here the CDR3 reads CASSLGPGQGYGYTF. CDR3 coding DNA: TGTGCCAGCAGCTTAGGCCCGGGACAGGGTTATGGCTACACCTTC.

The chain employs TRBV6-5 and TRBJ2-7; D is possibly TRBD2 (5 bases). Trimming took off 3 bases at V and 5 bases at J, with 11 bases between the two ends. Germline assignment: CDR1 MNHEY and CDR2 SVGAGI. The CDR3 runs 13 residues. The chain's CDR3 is CASSYGSLDEQYF. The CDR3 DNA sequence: TGTGCCAGCAGTTATGGGAGTTTAGACGAGCAGTACTTC.

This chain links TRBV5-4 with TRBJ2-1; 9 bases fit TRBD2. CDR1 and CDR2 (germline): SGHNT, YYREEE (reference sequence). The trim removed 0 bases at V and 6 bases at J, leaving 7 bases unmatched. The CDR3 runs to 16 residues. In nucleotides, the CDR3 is TGTGCCAGCAGCTTGGGACTAGCGGAGCCGATCAATGAGCAGTTCTTC. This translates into CASSLGLAEPINEQFF.

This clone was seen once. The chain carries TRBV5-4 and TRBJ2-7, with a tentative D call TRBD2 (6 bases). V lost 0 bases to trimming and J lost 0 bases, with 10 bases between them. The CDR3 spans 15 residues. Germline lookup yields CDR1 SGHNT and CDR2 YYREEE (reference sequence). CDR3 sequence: CASSLEMTSSYEQYF. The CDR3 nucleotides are TGTGCCAGCAGCTTGGAAATGACTAGCTCCTACGAGCAGTACTTC. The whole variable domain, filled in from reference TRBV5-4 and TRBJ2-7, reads ETGVTQSPTHLIKTRGQQVTLRCSSQSGHNTVSWYQQALGQGPQFIFQYYREEENGRGNFPPRFSGLQFPNYSSELNVNALELDDSALYLCASSLEMTSSYEQYFGPGTRLTVT.

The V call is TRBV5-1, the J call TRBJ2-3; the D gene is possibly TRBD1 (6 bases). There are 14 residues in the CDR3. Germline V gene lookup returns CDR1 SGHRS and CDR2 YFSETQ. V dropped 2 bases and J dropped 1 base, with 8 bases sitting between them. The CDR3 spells CASSLEGGTDTQYF. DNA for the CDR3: TGCGCCAGCAGCTTAGAGGGGGGCACAGATACGCAGTATTTT.

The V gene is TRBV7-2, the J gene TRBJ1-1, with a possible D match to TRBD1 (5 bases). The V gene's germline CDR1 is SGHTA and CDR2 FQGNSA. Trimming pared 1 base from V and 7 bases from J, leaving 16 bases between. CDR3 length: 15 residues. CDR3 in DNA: TGTGCCAGCAGCTTAGTGGGGGGATCCTTGAATGAAGCTTTCTTT. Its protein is CASSLVGGSLNEAFF.

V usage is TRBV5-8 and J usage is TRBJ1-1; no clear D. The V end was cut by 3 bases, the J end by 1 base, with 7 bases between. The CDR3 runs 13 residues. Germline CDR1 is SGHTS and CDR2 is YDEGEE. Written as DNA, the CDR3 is TGTGCCAGCAGCTGGCTCAAGAACACTGAAGCTTTCTTT. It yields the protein CASSWLKNTEAFF. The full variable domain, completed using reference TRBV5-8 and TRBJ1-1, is EAGVTQSPTHLIKTRGQQATLRCSPISGHTSVYWYQQALGLGLQFLLWYDEGEERNRGNFPPRFSGRQFPNYSSELNVNALELEDSALYLCASSWLKNTEAFFGQGTRLTVV.

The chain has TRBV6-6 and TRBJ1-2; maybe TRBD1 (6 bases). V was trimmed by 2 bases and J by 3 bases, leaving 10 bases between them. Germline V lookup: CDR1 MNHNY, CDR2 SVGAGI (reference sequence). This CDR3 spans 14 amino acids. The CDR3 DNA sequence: TGTGCCAGCAGTTACGGGTCAGGGGACTATGGCTACACCTTC. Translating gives CASSYGSGDYGYTF.

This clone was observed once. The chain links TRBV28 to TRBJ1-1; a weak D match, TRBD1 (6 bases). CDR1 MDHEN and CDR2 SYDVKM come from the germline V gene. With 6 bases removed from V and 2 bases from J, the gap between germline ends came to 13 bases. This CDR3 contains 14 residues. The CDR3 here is CASRGGGRNTEAFF. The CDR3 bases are TGTGCCAGCAGAGGGGGGGGCCGCAACACTGAAGCTTTCTTT.

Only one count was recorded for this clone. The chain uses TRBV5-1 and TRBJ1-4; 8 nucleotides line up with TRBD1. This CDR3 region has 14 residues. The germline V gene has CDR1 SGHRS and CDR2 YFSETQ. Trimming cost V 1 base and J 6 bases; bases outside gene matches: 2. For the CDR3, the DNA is TGCGCCAGCAGCTTGACAGGGGGGGATGAAAAACTGTTTTTT. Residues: CASSLTGGDEKLFF.

The CDR3 loop reads CASRHQGYTQYF. The CDR3, as DNA: TGTGCCAGTAGGCACCAGGGTTATACGCAGTATTTT. This chain joins TRBV19 and TRBJ2-3; D possibly corresponds to TRBD1 (5 bases). Germline loops: CDR1 LNHDA, CDR2 SQIVND (reference sequence). The length of the CDR3 is 12 residues. Deletions cut 6 bases from V and 7 bases from J, with 11 bases between.

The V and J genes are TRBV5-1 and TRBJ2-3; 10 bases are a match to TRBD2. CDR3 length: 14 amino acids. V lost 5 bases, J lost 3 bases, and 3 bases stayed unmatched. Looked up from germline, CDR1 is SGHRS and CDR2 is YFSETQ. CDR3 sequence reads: CASRVAGGTDTQYF. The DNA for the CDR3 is TGCGCCAGCAGGGTAGCGGGAGGTACAGATACGCAGTATTTT.